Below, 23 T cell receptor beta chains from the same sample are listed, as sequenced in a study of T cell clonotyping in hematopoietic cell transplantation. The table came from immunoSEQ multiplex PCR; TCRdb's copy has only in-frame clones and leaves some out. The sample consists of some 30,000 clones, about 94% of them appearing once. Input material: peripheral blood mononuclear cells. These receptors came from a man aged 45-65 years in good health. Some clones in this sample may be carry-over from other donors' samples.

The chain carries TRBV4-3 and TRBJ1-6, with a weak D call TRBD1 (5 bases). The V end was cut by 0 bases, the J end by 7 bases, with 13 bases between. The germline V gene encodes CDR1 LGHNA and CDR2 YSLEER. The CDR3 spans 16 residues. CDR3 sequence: CASSQEAGSRNSPLHF. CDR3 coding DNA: TGCGCCAGCAGCCAAGAGGCAGGGAGCAGAAATTCACCCCTCCACTTT.

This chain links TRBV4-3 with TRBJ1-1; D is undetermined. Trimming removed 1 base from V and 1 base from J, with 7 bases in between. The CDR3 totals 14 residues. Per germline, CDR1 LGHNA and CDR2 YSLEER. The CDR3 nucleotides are TGCGCCAGCAGCCAAGGCCACAGGAACACTGAAGCTTTCTTT. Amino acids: CASSQGHRNTEAFF.

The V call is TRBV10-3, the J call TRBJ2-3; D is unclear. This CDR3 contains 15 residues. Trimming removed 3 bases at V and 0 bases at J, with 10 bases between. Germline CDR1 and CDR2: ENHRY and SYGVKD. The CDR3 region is CAISEDTPSTDTQYF. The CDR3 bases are TGTGCCATCAGTGAAGACACTCCTAGCACAGATACGCAGTATTTT.

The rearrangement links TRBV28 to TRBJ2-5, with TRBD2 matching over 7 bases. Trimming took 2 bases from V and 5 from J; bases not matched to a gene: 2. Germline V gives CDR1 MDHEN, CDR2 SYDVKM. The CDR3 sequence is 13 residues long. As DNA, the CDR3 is TGTGCCAGCAGTTTAACTAGCGTGGAGACCCAGTACTTC. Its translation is CASSLTSVETQYF.

DNA for the CDR3: TGTGCCAGCACCCCGCGAGGGGAGACGAACACCGGGGAGCTGTTTTTT. This translates into CASTPRGETNTGELFF. The chain links TRBV28 to TRBJ2-2, with D tentatively TRBD1 or TRBD2 (5 bases each). Germline V CDR1 and CDR2: MDHEN, SYDVKM. Trimming took 7 bases from V and 0 from J, leaving 15 bases between them. The CDR3 consists of 16 residues.

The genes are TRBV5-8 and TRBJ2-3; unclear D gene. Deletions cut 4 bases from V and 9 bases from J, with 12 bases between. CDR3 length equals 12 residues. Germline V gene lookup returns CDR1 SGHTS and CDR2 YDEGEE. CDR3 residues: CASSRTDETQYF. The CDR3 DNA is TGTGCCAGCAGCCGGACGGATGAGACGCAGTATTTT.

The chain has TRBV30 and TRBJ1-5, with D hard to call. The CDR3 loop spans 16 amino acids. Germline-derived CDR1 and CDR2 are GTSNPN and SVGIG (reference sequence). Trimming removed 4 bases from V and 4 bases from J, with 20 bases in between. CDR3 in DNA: TGTGCCTGGACCCCCGGCACCAGATCCGGTAATCAGCCCCAGCATTTT. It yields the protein CAWTPGTRSGNQPQHF.

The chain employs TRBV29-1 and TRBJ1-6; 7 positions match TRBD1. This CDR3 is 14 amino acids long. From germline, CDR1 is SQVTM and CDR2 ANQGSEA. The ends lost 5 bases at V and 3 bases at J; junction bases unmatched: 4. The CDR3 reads CSVRQGDYNSPLHF. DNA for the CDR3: TGCAGCGTTAGACAGGGAGACTATAATTCACCCCTCCACTTT.

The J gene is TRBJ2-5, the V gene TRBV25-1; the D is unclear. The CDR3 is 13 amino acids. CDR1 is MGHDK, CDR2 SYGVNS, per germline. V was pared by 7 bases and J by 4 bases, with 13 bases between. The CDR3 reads CASTTPGTETQYF. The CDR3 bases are TGTGCCAGCACAACACCAGGAACAGAGACCCAGTACTTC.

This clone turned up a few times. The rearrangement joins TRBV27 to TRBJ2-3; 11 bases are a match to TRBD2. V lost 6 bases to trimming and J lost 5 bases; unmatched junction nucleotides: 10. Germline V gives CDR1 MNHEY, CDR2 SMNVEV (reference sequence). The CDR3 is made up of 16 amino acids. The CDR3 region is CASRAPSGGILDTQYF. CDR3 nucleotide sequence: TGTGCCAGCAGGGCCCCTAGCGGGGGGATTTTAGATACGCAGTATTTT.

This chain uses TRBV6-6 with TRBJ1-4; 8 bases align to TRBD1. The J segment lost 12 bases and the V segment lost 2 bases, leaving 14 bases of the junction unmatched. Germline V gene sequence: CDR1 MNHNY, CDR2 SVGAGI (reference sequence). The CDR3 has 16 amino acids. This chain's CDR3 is CASSYPTDRGSGELFF. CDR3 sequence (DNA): TGTGCCAGCAGTTACCCAACAGACAGGGGCAGTGGAGAACTGTTTTTT.

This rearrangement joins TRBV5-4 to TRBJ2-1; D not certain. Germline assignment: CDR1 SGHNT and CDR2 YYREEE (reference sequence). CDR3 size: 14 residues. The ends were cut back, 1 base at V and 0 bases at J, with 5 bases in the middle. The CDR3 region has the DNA TGTGCCAGCAGCTTGTTCAACTCCTACAATGAGCAGTTCTTC. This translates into CASSLFNSYNEQFF.

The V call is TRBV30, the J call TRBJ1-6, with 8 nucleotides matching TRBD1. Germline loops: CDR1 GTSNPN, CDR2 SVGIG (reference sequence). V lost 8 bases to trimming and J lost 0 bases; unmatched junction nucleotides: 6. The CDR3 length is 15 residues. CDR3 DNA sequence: TGTGCCCAAAGACAGGGGAGCTCCTATAATTCACCCCTCCACTTT. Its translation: CAQRQGSSYNSPLHF.

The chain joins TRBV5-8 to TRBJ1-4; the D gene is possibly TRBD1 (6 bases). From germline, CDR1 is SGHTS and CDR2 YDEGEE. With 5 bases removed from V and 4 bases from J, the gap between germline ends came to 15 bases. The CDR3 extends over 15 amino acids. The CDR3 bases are TGTGCCAGCAGGCCGGGGGGGGCCAGTAATGAAAAACTGTTTTTT. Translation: CASRPGGASNEKLFF.

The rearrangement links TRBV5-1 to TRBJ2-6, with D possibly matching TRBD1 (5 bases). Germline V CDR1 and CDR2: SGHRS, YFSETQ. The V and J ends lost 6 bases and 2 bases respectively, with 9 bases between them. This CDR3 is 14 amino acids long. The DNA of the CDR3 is TGCGCCAGCAAGGACAATCCTGGGGCCAACGTCCTGACTTTC. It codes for CASKDNPGANVLTF.

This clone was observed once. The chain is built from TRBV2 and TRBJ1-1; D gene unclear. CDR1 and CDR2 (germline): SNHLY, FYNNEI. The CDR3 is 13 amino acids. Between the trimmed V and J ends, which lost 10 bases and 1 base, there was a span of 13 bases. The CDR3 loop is CATSLEGNTEAFF. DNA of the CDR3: TGTGCCACCTCATTGGAAGGGAACACTGAAGCTTTCTTT.

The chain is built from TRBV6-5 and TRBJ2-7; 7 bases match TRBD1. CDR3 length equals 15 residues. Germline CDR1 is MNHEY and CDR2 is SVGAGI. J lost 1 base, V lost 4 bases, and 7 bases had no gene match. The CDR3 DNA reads TGTGCCAGCAGTTCCACAGGGGACGGGTCCTACGAGCAGTACTTC. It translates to CASSSTGDGSYEQYF.

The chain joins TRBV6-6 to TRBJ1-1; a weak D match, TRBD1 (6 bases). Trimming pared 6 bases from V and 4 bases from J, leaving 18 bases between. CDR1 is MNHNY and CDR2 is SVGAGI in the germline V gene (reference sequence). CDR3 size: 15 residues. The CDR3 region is CASSSHGGRSTEAFF. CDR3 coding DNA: TGTGCCAGCAGCTCCCATGGGGGCAGGAGCACTGAAGCTTTCTTT.

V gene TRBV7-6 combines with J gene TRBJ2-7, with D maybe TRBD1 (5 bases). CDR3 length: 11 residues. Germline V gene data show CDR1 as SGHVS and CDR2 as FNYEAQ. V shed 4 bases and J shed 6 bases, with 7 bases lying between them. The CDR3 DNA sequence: TGTGCCAGCAGCTCCAGGGTCGAGCAGTACTTC. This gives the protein CASSSRVEQYF.

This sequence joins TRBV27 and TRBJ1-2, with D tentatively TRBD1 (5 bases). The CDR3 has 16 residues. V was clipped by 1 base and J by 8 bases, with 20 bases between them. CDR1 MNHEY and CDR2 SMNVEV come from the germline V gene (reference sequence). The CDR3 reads CASSLYYGVGTRGYTF. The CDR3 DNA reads TGTGCCAGCAGTTTATACTATGGTGTAGGGACGCGGGGCTACACCTTC.

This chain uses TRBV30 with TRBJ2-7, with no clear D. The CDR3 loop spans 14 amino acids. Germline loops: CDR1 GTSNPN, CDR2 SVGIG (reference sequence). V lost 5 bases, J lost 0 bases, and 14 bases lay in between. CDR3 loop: CAWGEGANSYEQYF. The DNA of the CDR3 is TGTGCCTGGGGCGAAGGAGCTAACTCCTACGAGCAGTACTTC.

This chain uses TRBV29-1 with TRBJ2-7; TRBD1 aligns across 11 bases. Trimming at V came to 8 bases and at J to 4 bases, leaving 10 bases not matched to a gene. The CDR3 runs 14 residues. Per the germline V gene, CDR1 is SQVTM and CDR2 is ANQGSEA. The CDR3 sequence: CSFLGQGEDYEQYF. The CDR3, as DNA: TGCAGCTTCTTGGGACAGGGGGAAGATTACGAGCAGTACTTC.

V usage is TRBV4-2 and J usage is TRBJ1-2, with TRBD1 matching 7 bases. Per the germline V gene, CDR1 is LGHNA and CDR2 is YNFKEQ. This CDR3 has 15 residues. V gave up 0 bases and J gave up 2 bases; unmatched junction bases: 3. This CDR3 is CASSQDPQGNYGYTF. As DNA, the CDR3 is TGTGCCAGCAGCCAAGACCCACAGGGGAACTATGGCTACACCTTC.